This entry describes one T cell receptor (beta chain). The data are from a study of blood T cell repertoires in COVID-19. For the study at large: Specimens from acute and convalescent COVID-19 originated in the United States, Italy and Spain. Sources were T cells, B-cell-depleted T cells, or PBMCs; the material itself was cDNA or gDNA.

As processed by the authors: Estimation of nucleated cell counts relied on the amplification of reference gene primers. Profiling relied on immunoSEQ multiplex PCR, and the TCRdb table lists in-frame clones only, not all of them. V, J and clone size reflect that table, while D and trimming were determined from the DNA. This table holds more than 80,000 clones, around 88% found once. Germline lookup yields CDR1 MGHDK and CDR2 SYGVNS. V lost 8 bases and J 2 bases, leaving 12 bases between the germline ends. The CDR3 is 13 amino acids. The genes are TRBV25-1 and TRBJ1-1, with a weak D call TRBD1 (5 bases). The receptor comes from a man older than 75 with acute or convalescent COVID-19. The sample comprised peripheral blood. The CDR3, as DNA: TGTGCCAGCGGGGCAGGGTTCAACACTGAAGCTTTCTTT. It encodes CASGAGFNTEAFF. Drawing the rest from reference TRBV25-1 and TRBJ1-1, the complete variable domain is EADIYQTPRYLVIGTGKKITLECSQTMGHDKMYWYQQDPGMELHLIHYSYGVNSTEKGDLSSESTVSRIRTEHFPLTLESARPSHTSQYLCASGAGFNTEAFFGQGTRLTVV.